This T cell receptor (beta chain) was retrieved from a study of CD8 T cells in ankylosing spondylitis. Losses at the gene ends were 1 base for V and 3 bases for J; bases not matched to a gene: 3. Germline CDR1 and CDR2: LGHNA and YSLEER. The CDR3 has 16 residues. One entry per CDR3 protein results from TCRdb running MiXCR on the 5' RACE reads. The table has some 220,000 distinct CDR3 sequences, roughly 8.2% seen once; the top ten hold around 4.9%. At least ten counts were recorded for this clonotype. Sequences were obtained from blood, either unsorted or a sorted T cell fraction (not recorded which). The receptor's source is a female donor with ankylosing spondylitis or in good health (not recorded which). This chain links TRBV4-3 with TRBJ2-1; 10 bases agree with TRBD2. In DNA form, the CDR3 reads TGCGCCAGCAGCCAAGGGACTAGCGGAAGCTACAATGAGCAGTTCTTC. It translates to CASSQGTSGSYNEQFF.